These T cell receptor beta chains were read from a single sample in a study of OX40 agonist ivuxolimab in advanced cancers. The method was immunoSEQ multiplex PCR; TCRdb's version includes in-frame clones alone and lacks a portion of them. The repertoire includes over 55,000 clones, about 85% of them detected once, and 3.5% to 4% sits in the top ten. This sample comprised CD4+ or CD8+ T cells sorted from blood, obtained in a trial of the OX40 agonist ivuxolimab. Receptor source: an adult with an advanced solid tumor such as melanoma, head and neck, liver or kidney cancer. CDR3s include the opening cysteine and the closing phenylalanine or tryptophan. A D gene is named only where the DNA matches it firmly. The size field is filled for only some rows; it gives once, few, many or a size class.

-	TRBV12-5	TRBJ2-1	-	TGTGCTAGTGGGGGTGTCTGGGTAGATGAGCAGTTCTTC	CASGGVWVDEQFF
-	TRBV18	TRBJ2-1	-	TGTGCCAGCTCACCACCGCAGGGAATTGAGCAGTTCTTC	CASSPPQGIEQFF
-	TRBV2	TRBJ1-2	-	TGTGCCAGCAGGCCGGTGGGGGCCCCCGATGGCTACACCTTC	CASRPVGAPDGYTF
-	TRBV5-8	TRBJ1-1	-	TGTGCCAGCAGCTTCCGGGACGGTTTTGAAGCTTTCTTT	CASSFRDGFEAFF
-	TRBV9	TRBJ2-7	-	TGTGCCAGCAGCGTAGGAATCGGACAGACCTACGAGCAGTACTTC	CASSVGIGQTYEQYF
-	TRBV6-5	TRBJ2-5	-	TGTGCCAGCAGTGAAATGCGGAGTCAAGAGACCCAGTACTTC	CASSEMRSQETQYF
-	TRBV30	TRBJ1-3	-	TGTGCCTCGACGGGCCTTCATCGGGCGACCATATATTTT	CASTGLHRATIYF
-	TRBV12-5	TRBJ1-1	-	TGTGCTAGTGGTTTGCAAAGGGGCACTGAAGCTTTCTTT	CASGLQRGTEAFF
-	TRBV10-3	TRBJ1-6	-	TGTGCCATCGCCTCCGGAGGGGGGTCACCCCTCCACTTT	CAIASGGGSPLHF
-	TRBV15	TRBJ1-6	-	TGTGCCACCAGCAGAGAAGAGGAGAAGTCACCCCTCCACTTT	CATSREEEKSPLHF
-	TRBV5-4	TRBJ1-1	-	TGTGCCAGCTCGACAGATCCGAACACTGAAGCTTTCTTT	CASSTDPNTEAFF
once	TRBV28	TRBJ1-6	-	TGTGCCAGCAGTCCAAATACTAATAATTCACCCCTCCACTTT	CASSPNTNNSPLHF
-	TRBV10-3	TRBJ2-7	-	TGTGCCATCAGACCGGGCCTAGGGTCCTCCTACGAGCAGTACTTC	CAIRPGLGSSYEQYF
-	TRBV7-9	TRBJ1-2	TRBD1	TGTGCCAGCAGCCCAACAGGGGGCCTCGGCTACACCTTC	CASSPTGGLGYTF
-	TRBV4-1	TRBJ1-1	TRBD1	TGCGCCAGCAGCCAGGGACAGGGCGAGAACACTGAAGCTTTCTTT	CASSQGQGENTEAFF
-	TRBV19	TRBJ1-4	TRBD1	TGTGCCAGTAGAAAGTTATTCCGGGACAGTAATGAAAAACTGTTTTTT	CASRKLFRDSNEKLFF
once	TRBV19	TRBJ1-2	-	TGTGCCAGTAGTATGGGCGCAGGGGCAAACTATGGCTACACCTTC	CASSMGAGANYGYTF
-	TRBV11-2	TRBJ2-7	TRBD1	TGTGCCAGCAGCTTAGATCGGGGACAGGGTCGCCCGAAAAAGTACTTC	CASSLDRGQGRPKKYF
-	TRBV7-9	TRBJ2-7	-	TGTGCCAGCAGCTTAGGAACAGGTCATTCCGAGCAGTACTTC	CASSLGTGHSEQYF
-	TRBV5-6	TRBJ1-2	-	TGTGCCAGCAGCTTGGTACAGGTTAACTATGGCTACACCTTC	CASSLVQVNYGYTF
-	TRBV11-3	TRBJ1-1	TRBD1	TGTGCCAGCAGCGCGGACAGGGTGGGCACTGAAGCTTTCTTT	CASSADRVGTEAFF
-	TRBV11-3	TRBJ2-2	TRBD1	TGTGCCAGCAGCCCTGAACAGGGGCGAACCGGGGAGCTGTTTTTT	CASSPEQGRTGELFF
-	TRBV7-8	TRBJ1-2	TRBD1	TGTGCCAGCAGCTTAGCTGGACAGGGGGCGTATGGCTACACCTTC	CASSLAGQGAYGYTF